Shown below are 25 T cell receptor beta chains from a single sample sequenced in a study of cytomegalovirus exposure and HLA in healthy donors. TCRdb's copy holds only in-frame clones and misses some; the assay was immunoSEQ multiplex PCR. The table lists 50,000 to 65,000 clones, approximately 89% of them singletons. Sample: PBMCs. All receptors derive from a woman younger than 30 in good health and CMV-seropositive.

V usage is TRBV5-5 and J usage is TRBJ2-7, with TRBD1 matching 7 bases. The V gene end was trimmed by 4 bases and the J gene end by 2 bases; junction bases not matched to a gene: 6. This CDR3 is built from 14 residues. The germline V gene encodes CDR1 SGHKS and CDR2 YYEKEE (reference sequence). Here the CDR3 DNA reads TGTGCCAGCAGCATAGACAGGGCCACCTACGAGCAGTACTTC. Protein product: CASSIDRATYEQYF.

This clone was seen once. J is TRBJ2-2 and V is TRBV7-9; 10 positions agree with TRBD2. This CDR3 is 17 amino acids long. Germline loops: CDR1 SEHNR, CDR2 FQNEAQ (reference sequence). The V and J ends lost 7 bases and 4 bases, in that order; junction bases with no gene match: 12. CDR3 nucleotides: TGTGCCAGCAACCTAAACACTAGCGGGGCCTTCACCGGGGAGCTGTTTTTT. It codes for CASNLNTSGAFTGELFF.

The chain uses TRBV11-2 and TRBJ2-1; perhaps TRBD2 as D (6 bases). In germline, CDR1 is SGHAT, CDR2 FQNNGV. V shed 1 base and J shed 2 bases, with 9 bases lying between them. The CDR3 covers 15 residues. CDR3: CASSLVRLAYNEQFF. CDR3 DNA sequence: TGTGCCAGCAGCTTAGTGCGACTAGCCTACAATGAGCAGTTCTTC.

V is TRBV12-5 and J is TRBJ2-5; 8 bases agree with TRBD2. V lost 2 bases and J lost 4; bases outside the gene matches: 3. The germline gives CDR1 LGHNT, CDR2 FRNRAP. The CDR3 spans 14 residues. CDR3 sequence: CASGLNGGAETQYF. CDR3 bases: TGTGCTAGTGGTTTGAACGGGGGGGCAGAGACCCAGTACTTC.

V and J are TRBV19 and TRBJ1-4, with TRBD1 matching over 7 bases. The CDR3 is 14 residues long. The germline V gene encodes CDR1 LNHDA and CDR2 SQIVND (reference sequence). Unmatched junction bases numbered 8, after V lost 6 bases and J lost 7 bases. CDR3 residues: CASSDRAIAEKLFF. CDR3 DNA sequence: TGTGCCAGTAGCGACAGGGCGATAGCTGAAAAACTGTTTTTT.

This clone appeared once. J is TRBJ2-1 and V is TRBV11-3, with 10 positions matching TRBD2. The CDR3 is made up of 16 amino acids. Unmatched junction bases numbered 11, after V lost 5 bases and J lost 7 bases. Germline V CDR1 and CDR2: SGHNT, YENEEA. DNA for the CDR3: TGTGCCAGCAGCCCTCGGTTAGCGGGGGGTAAGAATGAGCAGTTCTTC. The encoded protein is CASSPRLAGGKNEQFF.

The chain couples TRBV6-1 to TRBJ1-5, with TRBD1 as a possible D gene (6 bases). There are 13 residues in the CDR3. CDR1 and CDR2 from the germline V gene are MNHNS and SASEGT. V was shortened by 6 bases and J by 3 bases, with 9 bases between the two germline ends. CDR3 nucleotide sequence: TGTGCCAGCAGGGACAGCAACAATCAGCCCCAGCATTTT. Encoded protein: CASRDSNNQPQHF.

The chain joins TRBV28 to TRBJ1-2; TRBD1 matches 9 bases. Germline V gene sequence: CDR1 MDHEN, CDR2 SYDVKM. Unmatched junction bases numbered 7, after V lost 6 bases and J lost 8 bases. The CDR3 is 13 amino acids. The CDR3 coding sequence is TGTGCCAGCAGGAAACAGGGGGCGCAGGGCTACACCTTC. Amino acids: CASRKQGAQGYTF.

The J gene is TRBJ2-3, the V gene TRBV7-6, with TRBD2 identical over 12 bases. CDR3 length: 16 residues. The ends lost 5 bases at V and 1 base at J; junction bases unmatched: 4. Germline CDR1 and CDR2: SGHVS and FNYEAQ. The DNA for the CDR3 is TGTGCCAGCAGCCCACGACTAGCGGGGGGCACAGATACGCAGTATTTT. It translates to CASSPRLAGGTDTQYF.

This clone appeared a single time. The CDR3 protein is CASSLPTQRGGYNEQFF. As DNA, the CDR3 is TGTGCCAGCAGCCTCCCCACCCAGCGGGGGGGTTACAATGAGCAGTTCTTC. The chain is built from TRBV14 and TRBJ2-1, with 10 positions matching TRBD2. The CDR3 length is 17 residues. Germline assignment: CDR1 SGHDN and CDR2 FVKESK. V lost 4 bases to trimming and J lost 4 bases; unmatched junction nucleotides: 10.

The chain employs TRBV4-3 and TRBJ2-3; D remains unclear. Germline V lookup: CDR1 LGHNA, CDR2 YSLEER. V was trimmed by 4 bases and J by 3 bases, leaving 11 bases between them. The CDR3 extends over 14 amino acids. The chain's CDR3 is CASSLDHGTDTQYF. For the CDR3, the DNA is TGCGCCAGCAGCCTAGATCACGGTACAGATACGCAGTATTTT.

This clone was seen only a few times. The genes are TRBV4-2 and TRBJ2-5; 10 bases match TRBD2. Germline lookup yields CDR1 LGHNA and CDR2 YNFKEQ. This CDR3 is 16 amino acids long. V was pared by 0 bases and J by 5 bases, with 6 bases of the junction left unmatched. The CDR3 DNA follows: TGTGCCAGCAGCCAAGAAGGAAGCGGGGGGGTGGAGACCCAGTACTTC. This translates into CASSQEGSGGVETQYF.

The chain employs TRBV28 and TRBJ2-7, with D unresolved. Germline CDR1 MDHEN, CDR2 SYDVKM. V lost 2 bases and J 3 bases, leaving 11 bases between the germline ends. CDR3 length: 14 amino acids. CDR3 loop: CASSLSGPFYEQYF. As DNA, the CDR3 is TGTGCCAGCAGTTTAAGTGGGCCTTTCTACGAGCAGTACTTC.

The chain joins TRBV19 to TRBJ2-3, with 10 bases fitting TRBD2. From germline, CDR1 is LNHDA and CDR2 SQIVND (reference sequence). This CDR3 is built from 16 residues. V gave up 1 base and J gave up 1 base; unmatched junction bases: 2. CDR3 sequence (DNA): TGTGCCAGTAGTATAGGAGGACTAGCGGGCACAGATACGCAGTATTTT. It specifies CASSIGGLAGTDTQYF.

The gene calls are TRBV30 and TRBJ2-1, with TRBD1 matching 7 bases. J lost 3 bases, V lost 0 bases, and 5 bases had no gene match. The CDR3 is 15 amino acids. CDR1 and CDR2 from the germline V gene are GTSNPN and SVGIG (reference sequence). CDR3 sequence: CAWSVGTAIYNEQFF. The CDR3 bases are TGTGCCTGGAGTGTAGGGACAGCAATCTACAATGAGCAGTTCTTC.

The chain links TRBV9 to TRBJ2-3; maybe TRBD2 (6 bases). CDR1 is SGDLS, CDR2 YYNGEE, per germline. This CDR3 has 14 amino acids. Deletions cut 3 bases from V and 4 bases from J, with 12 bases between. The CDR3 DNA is TGTGCCAGCAGCGGACGGGGGACTTCAGATACGCAGTATTTT. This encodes CASSGRGTSDTQYF.

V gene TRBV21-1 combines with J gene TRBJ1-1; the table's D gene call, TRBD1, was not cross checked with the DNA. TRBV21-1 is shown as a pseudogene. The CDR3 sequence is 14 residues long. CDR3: CASSQQRSNTEAFF. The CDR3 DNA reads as TGTGCCAGCAGCCAACAAAGATCGAACACTGAAGCTTTCTTT.

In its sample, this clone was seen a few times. CDR3 sequence (DNA): TGTGCCAGCTCAACCCGGTCCCAAGAGACCCAGTACTTC. This gives the protein CASSTRSQETQYF. V is TRBV9 and J is TRBJ2-5; D is uncertain. This CDR3 comprises 13 residues. CDR1 and CDR2 (germline): SGDLS, YYNGEE. V lost 7 bases and J 1 base, leaving 11 bases between the germline ends.

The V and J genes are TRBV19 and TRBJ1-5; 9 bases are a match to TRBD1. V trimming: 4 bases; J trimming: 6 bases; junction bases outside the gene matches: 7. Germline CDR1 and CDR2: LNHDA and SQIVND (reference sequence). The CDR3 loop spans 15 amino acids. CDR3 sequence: CASSKDRGNPQPQHF. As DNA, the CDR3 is TGTGCCAGTAGTAAGGACAGGGGCAACCCTCAGCCCCAGCATTTT. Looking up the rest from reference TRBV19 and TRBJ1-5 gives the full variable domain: DGGITQSPKYLFRKEGQNVTLSCEQNLNHDAMYWYRQDPGQGLRLIYYSQIVNDFQKGDIAEGYSVSREKKESFPLTVTSAQKNPTAFYLCASSKDRGNPQPQHFGDGTRLSIL.

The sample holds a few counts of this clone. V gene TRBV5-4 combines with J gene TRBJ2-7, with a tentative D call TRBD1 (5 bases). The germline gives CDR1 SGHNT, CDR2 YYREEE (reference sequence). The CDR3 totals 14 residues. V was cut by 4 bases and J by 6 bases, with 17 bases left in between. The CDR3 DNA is TGTGCCAGCAGCCGTGACAGTAATAATTTCGAGCAGTACTTC. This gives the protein CASSRDSNNFEQYF. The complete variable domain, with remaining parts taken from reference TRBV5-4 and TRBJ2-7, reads ETGVTQSPTHLIKTRGQQVTLRCSSQSGHNTVSWYQQALGQGPQFIFQYYREEENGRGNFPPRFSGLQFPNYSSELNVNALELDDSALYLCASSRDSNNFEQYFGPGTRLTVT.

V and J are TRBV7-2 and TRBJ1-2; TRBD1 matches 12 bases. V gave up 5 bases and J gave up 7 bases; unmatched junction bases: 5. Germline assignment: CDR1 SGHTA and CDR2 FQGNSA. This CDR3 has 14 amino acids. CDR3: CASSGTGGRGGYTF. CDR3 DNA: TGTGCCAGCAGCGGGACAGGGGGCAGGGGTGGCTACACCTTC.

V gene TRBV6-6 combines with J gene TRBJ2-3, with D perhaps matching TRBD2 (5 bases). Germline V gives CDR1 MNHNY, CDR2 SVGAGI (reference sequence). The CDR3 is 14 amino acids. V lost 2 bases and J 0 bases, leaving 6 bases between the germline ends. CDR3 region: CASSYEGSTDTQYF. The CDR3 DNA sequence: TGTGCCAGCAGTTACGAGGGCAGCACAGATACGCAGTATTTT.

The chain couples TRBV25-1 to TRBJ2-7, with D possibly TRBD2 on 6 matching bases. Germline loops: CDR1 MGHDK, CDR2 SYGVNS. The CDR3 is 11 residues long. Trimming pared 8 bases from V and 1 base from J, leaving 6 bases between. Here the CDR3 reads CASGGSYEQYF. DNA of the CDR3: TGTGCCAGCGGAGGGTCCTACGAGCAGTACTTC.

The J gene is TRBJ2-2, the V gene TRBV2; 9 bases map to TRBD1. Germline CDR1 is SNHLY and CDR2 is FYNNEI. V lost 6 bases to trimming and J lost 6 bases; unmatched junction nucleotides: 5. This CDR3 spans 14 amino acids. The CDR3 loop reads CASSWDREAGELFF. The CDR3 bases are TGTGCCAGCAGCTGGGACAGGGAGGCCGGGGAGCTGTTTTTT.

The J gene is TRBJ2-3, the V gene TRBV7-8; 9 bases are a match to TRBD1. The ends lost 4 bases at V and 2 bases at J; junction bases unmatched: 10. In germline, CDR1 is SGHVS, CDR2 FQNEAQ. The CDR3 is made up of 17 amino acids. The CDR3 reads CASSSIPGQGNTDTQYF. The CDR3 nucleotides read TGTGCCAGCAGCTCAATACCGGGACAGGGAAACACAGATACGCAGTATTTT.